This T cell receptor (beta chain) was recorded in a study of cytomegalovirus exposure and HLA in healthy donors. At the level of the study: The same platform as the roughly 630 first-cohort repertoires was used for the 130 or so validation repertoires, a later analysis reported.

Generated by immunoSEQ multiplex PCR, the TCRdb table keeps only in-frame clones and is missing some. The profile shows 250,000 to 400,000 clones, approximately 88% of them singletons. In germline, CDR1 is MNHEY, CDR2 SVGAGI. The CDR3 spans 14 residues. The germline V and J ends were trimmed by 2 bases and 8 bases, with 12 bases remaining between them. The TCR sequence derives from a man aged 25-40 years in good health and CMV-seronegative. V is TRBV6-5 and J is TRBJ1-4; D might be TRBD1 (6 bases). The sample comprised PBMCs. The CDR3 loop is CASSYGQQGEKLFF. CDR3 coding DNA: TGTGCCAGCAGTTACGGACAGCAGGGGGAAAAACTGTTTTTT.